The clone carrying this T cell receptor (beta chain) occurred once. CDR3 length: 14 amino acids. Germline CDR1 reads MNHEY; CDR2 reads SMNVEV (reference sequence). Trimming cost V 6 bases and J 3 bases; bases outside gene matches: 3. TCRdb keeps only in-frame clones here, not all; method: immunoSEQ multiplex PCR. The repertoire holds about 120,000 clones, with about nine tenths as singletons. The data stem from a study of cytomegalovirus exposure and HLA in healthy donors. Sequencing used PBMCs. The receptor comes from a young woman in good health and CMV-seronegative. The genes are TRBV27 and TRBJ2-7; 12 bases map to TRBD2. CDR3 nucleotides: TGTGCCAGCAGACTAGCGGGAGGCTACTACGAGCAGTACTTC. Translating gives CASRLAGGYYEQYF.